The 27 T cell receptor beta chains below were found in one sample sequenced in a study of blood T cell repertoires in COVID-19. Clones were read by immunoSEQ multiplex PCR, and TCRdb kept only the in-frame ones, dropping some. The table lists some 52,000 clones, about nine tenths of them singletons. The material sequenced was peripheral blood. These receptor sequences come from a man between 65 and 79 years old with acute or convalescent COVID-19.

V is TRBV6-5 and J is TRBJ2-7; D is unclear. Germline values: CDR1 MNHEY, CDR2 SVGAGI. V was pared by 8 bases and J by 5 bases, with 13 bases between. There are 12 residues in the CDR3. In DNA, the CDR3 is TGTGCCAGCCGAGGTGTAGGTAACGAGCAGTACGTC. The encoded protein is CASRGVGNEQYV.

The chain couples TRBV9 to TRBJ1-5; weak D call: TRBD1 (5 bases). The CDR3 covers 13 residues. V lost 0 bases, J lost 6 bases, and 7 bases lay in between. CDR1 SGDLS and CDR2 YYNGEE come from the germline V gene. The CDR3 DNA follows: TGTGCCAGCAGCGTAGAGGGGCGTCAGCCCCAGCATTTT. Protein sequence: CASSVEGRQPQHF.

The chain uses TRBV24-1 and TRBJ2-1, with D perhaps matching TRBD2 (7 bases). The germline CDR1 and CDR2 sequences are KGHDR and SFDVKD. This CDR3 has 17 residues. V lost 3 bases and J lost 4, with 18 bases in between. CDR3 nucleotides: TGTGCCACCAGTGATCGCTTAGGGGGAGCGGGGTACAATGAGCAGTTCTTC. Translation: CATSDRLGGAGYNEQFF.

V and J are TRBV5-6 and TRBJ1-1; weak D call: TRBD1 (6 bases). This CDR3 is built from 14 residues. Per germline, CDR1 SGHDT and CDR2 YYEEEE. V was cut by 4 bases and J by 5 bases, with 15 bases left in between. For the CDR3, the DNA is TGTGCCAGCAGCCCATACAGGGAAGGAACTGAAGCTTTCTTT. Protein: CASSPYREGTEAFF.

This rearrangement joins TRBV28 to TRBJ1-2; perhaps TRBD1 as D (6 bases). Germline V gene data show CDR1 as MDHEN and CDR2 as SYDVKM. The CDR3 is made up of 12 amino acids. Trimming removed 8 bases from V and 6 bases from J, with 13 bases in between. The CDR3 coding sequence is TGTGCCAGCCAACAGGGTTTCGATGGCTACACCTTC. Residues: CASQQGFDGYTF.

The rearrangement uses TRBV11-2 and TRBJ1-4, with unresolved D. The CDR3 is 12 amino acids. The V end lost 5 bases, the J end lost 10 bases, and 11 bases lay between the germline ends. Germline loops: CDR1 SGHAT, CDR2 FQNNGV. CDR3 sequence: CASSHYGGKLFF. CDR3 sequence (DNA): TGTGCCAGCAGCCATTATGGAGGAAAACTGTTTTTT.

The chain uses TRBV7-9 and TRBJ1-1, with D possibly being TRBD1 (5 bases). The germline V gene encodes CDR1 SEHNR and CDR2 FQNEAQ (reference sequence). The CDR3 loop spans 15 amino acids. V was cut by 2 bases and J by 9 bases, with 19 bases left in between. CDR3 DNA: TGTGCCAGCAGCTTACCTCCAGGGCTTGGGCAGCAAGCTTTCTTT. Encoded protein: CASSLPPGLGQQAFF.

V and J are TRBV7-2 and TRBJ2-7, with TRBD2 identical over 15 bases. Germline CDR1 is SGHTA and CDR2 is FQGNSA. This CDR3 has 17 amino acids. After removal of 4 bases from V and 4 bases from J, the junction contained 8 bases not matched to a gene. The CDR3 region has the DNA TGTGCCAGCAGCTATAAGGGACTAGCGGGAGGACTTTACGAGCAGTACTTC. This sequence encodes CASSYKGLAGGLYEQYF. Full variable domain (outside the CDR3, taken from reference TRBV7-2 and TRBJ2-7): GAGVSQSPSNKVTEKGKDVELRCDPISGHTALYWYRQSLGQGLEFLIYFQGNSAPDKSGLPSDRFSAERTGGSVSTLTIQRTQQEDSAVYLCASSYKGLAGGLYEQYFGPGTRLTVT.

The J gene is TRBJ2-5, the V gene TRBV6-4; 9 positions match TRBD2. The CDR3 is 15 residues long. The germline CDR1 and CDR2 sequences are MRHNA and SNTAGT. V was pared by 8 bases and J by 1 base, with 8 bases of the junction left unmatched. The CDR3 region has the DNA TGTGCCAGCCCCGTACTAGCGGGCCCCCAAGAGACCCAGTACTTC. Its protein product is CASPVLAGPQETQYF.

This chain links TRBV5-1 with TRBJ2-1, with a possible D match to TRBD1 (6 bases). Germline lookup yields CDR1 SGHRS and CDR2 YFSETQ. The CDR3 sequence is 14 residues long. The V gene lost 3 bases and the J gene lost 4 bases, with 11 bases spanning the gap. The CDR3 DNA reads as TGCGCCAGCAGCTCCGGGACAACGTACAATGAGCAGTTCTTC. It yields the protein CASSSGTTYNEQFF.

The chain recombines TRBV18 with TRBJ2-5; D not resolved. This CDR3 is built from 13 residues. Germline V gene data show CDR1 as KGHSH and CDR2 as LQKENI. The V gene lost 3 bases and the J gene lost 0 bases, with 5 bases spanning the gap. CDR3 DNA sequence: TGTGCCAGCTCACCGGGCGACCAAGAGACCCAGTACTTC. Its protein product is CASSPGDQETQYF.

The genes are TRBV4-2 and TRBJ2-5; TRBD2 aligns across 7 bases. This CDR3 contains 17 residues. Looked up from germline, CDR1 is LGHNA and CDR2 is YNFKEQ. V was pared by 2 bases and J by 5 bases, with 14 bases of the junction left unmatched. CDR3 in amino acids: CASSQNGNPREGETQYF. CDR3 in DNA: TGTGCCAGCAGCCAAAACGGGAACCCCAGGGAGGGGGAGACCCAGTACTTC.

The J gene is TRBJ2-7, the V gene TRBV7-9; 10 bases agree with TRBD1. This CDR3 is 13 amino acids long. With V trimmed by 5 bases and J by 10 bases, 8 bases remained unmatched. The V gene's germline CDR1 is SEHNR and CDR2 FQNEAQ (reference sequence). CDR3 amino acids: CASSTRDRGLQYF. The CDR3 DNA reads as TGTGCCAGCAGCACCCGGGACAGGGGTCTACAGTACTTC.

The chain employs TRBV5-1 and TRBJ1-6; 7 bases are a match to TRBD1. There are 15 residues in the CDR3. Per the germline V gene, CDR1 is SGHRS and CDR2 is YFSETQ. Trimming removed 6 bases from V and 6 bases from J; junction bases left unmatched: 9. For the CDR3, the DNA is TGCGCCAGCACCTGGGACAGCCTCTCTAATTCACCCCTCCACTTT. Protein: CASTWDSLSNSPLHF.

The rearrangement uses TRBV24-1 and TRBJ2-1, with D tentatively TRBD1 (5 bases). The CDR3 runs 17 residues. Germline CDR1 KGHDR, CDR2 SFDVKD. V was trimmed by 0 bases and J by 4 bases, leaving 15 bases between them. The CDR3 protein is CATSDLQRGMAYNEQFF. The DNA of the CDR3 is TGTGCCACCAGTGATTTGCAAAGGGGAATGGCTTACAATGAGCAGTTCTTC.

A few counts support this clone. This chain links TRBV2 with TRBJ1-1; D is perhaps TRBD1 (5 bases). This CDR3 spans 14 amino acids. Germline CDR1 and CDR2: SNHLY and FYNNEI. Trimming removed 7 bases from V and 1 base from J, with 13 bases in between. Here the CDR3 DNA reads TGTGCCAGCACCAAACAGGCTTCGAACACTGAAGCTTTCTTT. Translating it yields CASTKQASNTEAFF.

The chain has TRBV9 and TRBJ1-4; 8 nucleotides align to TRBD1. With V trimmed by 3 bases and J by 3 bases, 4 bases remained unmatched. This CDR3 contains 15 residues. Germline lookup yields CDR1 SGDLS and CDR2 YYNGEE. CDR3 nucleotides: TGTGCCAGCAGCGAGACAGGGGCGTCTAATGAAAAACTGTTTTTT. Translated, it gives CASSETGASNEKLFF.

This rearrangement joins TRBV15 to TRBJ2-6; D might be TRBD1 (6 bases). CDR3 size: 17 residues. Trimming pared 0 bases from V and 2 bases from J, leaving 11 bases between. Per the germline V gene, CDR1 is LNHNV and CDR2 is YYDKDF (reference sequence). The CDR3 coding sequence is TGTGCCACCAGCAGAGATTATGCAGGGGCTGGGGCCAACGTCCTGACTTTC. Its protein is CATSRDYAGAGANVLTF.

The chain couples TRBV7-6 to TRBJ1-1; a weak D match, TRBD1 (5 bases). The germline V and J ends were trimmed by 1 base and 4 bases, with 7 bases remaining between them. This CDR3 is 13 amino acids long. CDR1 and CDR2 from the germline V gene are SGHVS and FNYEAQ. The DNA for the CDR3 is TGTGCCAGCAGCTTAGGAGACAGCACTGAAGCTTTCTTT. This codes for CASSLGDSTEAFF.

The chain recombines TRBV6-5 with TRBJ2-3, with D possibly matching TRBD2 (5 bases). V was clipped by 3 bases and J by 2 bases, with 9 bases between them. Germline V gives CDR1 MNHEY, CDR2 SVGAGI. The CDR3 consists of 14 residues. CDR3 region: CASSYVALTDTQYF. CDR3 nucleotides: TGTGCCAGCAGTTATGTAGCGCTCACAGATACGCAGTATTTT.

This clone was counted a few times. This rearrangement joins TRBV29-1 to TRBJ2-5, with 10 bases aligning to TRBD2. CDR3 size: 16 residues. The V gene end was trimmed by 4 bases and the J gene end by 0 bases; junction bases not matched to a gene: 8. In germline, CDR1 is SQVTM, CDR2 ANQGSEA. The CDR3 here is CSVGGLAGVYQETQYF. In DNA form, the CDR3 reads TGCAGCGTTGGAGGTCTAGCGGGGGTGTACCAAGAGACCCAGTACTTC.

V and J are TRBV6-2 or TRBV6-3 and TRBJ2-7, with TRBD1 identical over 7 bases. This CDR3 is built from 12 residues. The V segment lost 6 bases and the J segment 3 bases; nucleotides outside the gene matches: 2. Per the germline V gene, CDR1 is MNHEY and CDR2 is SVGEGT. The CDR3 sequence: CASSRQGYEQYV. The CDR3 bases are TGTGCCAGCAGCAGACAGGGCTACGAGCAGTACGTC.

This chain links TRBV7-9 with TRBJ2-7; 7 bases are a match to TRBD1. Trimming took 5 bases from V and 5 from J; bases not matched to a gene: 3. The CDR3 is 12 amino acids. Germline-derived CDR1 and CDR2 are SEHNR and FQNEAQ (reference sequence). The CDR3 loop is CASSATGDEQYV. The DNA for the CDR3 is TGTGCCAGCAGCGCCACAGGGGACGAGCAGTACGTC.

V is TRBV6-2 or TRBV6-3 and J is TRBJ2-7, with TRBD2 as a possible D gene (5 bases). The CDR3 totals 14 residues. The ends were cut back, 2 bases at V and 0 bases at J, with 8 bases in the middle. Germline V lookup: CDR1 MNHEY, CDR2 SVGEGT. The CDR3 loop reads CASSYDYLSYEQYF. CDR3 DNA: TGTGCCAGCAGTTACGACTACCTCTCCTACGAGCAGTACTTC.

The chain uses TRBV6-5 and TRBJ2-4; 8 nucleotides align to TRBD2. Germline V gene data show CDR1 as MNHEY and CDR2 as SVGAGI. Trimming took 8 bases from V and 6 from J; bases not matched to a gene: 0. The CDR3 loop spans 11 amino acids. The DNA of the CDR3 is TGTGCCAGCCGGGGGGGAAACATTCAGTACTTC. It codes for CASRGGNIQYF.

The chain is built from TRBV7-3 and TRBJ2-2, with a possible D match to TRBD2 (6 bases). Germline-derived CDR1 and CDR2 are SGHTA and FQGTGA. The CDR3 extends over 17 amino acids. Trimming removed 5 bases at V and 0 bases at J, with 16 bases between. The DNA of the CDR3 is TGTGCCAGCAGCGGAATGGGGGGACCTACGAACACCGGGGAGCTGTTTTTT. Translation gives CASSGMGGPTNTGELFF. The variable domain in full, with the rest retrieved from reference TRBV7-3 and TRBJ2-2, is GAGVSQTPSNKVTEKGKYVELRCDPISGHTALYWYRQSLGQGPEFLIYFQGTGAADDSGLPNDRFFAVRPEGSVSTLKIQRTERGDSAVYLCASSGMGGPTNTGELFFGEGSRLTVL.

This rearrangement joins TRBV7-3 to TRBJ2-1; the match to TRBD2 covers 7 bases. Germline V gene lookup returns CDR1 SGHTA and CDR2 FQGTGA. The CDR3 covers 17 residues. Trimming removed 1 base from V and 0 bases from J; junction bases left unmatched: 6. CDR3 sequence: CASSLKRRGSSYNEQFF. Written as DNA, the CDR3 is TGTGCCAGCAGCTTAAAAAGGCGGGGGAGCTCCTACAATGAGCAGTTCTTC. The whole variable domain, remainder taken from reference TRBV7-3 and TRBJ2-1, is GAGVSQTPSNKVTEKGKYVELRCDPISGHTALYWYRQSLGQGPEFLIYFQGTGAADDSGLPNDRFFAVRPEGSVSTLKIQRTERGDSAVYLCASSLKRRGSSYNEQFFGPGTRLTVL.